This TCR beta chain originates from a study of cytomegalovirus exposure and HLA in healthy donors. The donors, nominally healthy at sampling, likely had unrecorded immune exposures. The PCR contained 60 Vbeta and 13 Jbeta primers. Here immunoSEQ multiplex PCR was the method, and the copy in TCRdb shows in-frame clones only, minus some. This sample has under 200,000 clones, with 80% found just once. Trimming removed 6 bases at V and 0 bases at J, with 12 bases between. The length of the CDR3 is 14 residues. CDR1 is SGHTA and CDR2 is FQGNSA in the germline V gene. This sequence joins TRBV7-2 and TRBJ2-7; a possible D gene is TRBD2 (6 bases). The source is a man aged 35-49 years in good health and CMV-seronegative. Sequencing used PBMCs. DNA for the CDR3: TGTGCCAGCAGAGAGAATAGCGGCTCCTACGAGCAGTACTTC. Amino acids: CASRENSGSYEQYF.